This T cell receptor (beta chain) was documented in a study of OX40 agonist ivuxolimab in advanced cancers. Study-level information: At doses from 0.01 to 10 mg/kg, patients were given intravenous ivuxolimab every 2 weeks. Participants, 75% to 85% male, averaged roughly 59 years of age, ranging from 23 to 79. Whole-study findings and limits: Dose levels from 0.1 to 3.0 mg/kg saw CD4+ and CD8+ blood T cells expand clonally by week 6.

Worth noting for this clone: Its antigen is unidentified.

Data came from immunoSEQ multiplex PCR; TCRdb stores just in-frame clones and leaves some out. Of over 45,000 clones detected, 75% to 90% appear once; the ten largest clones hold roughly 28%. Autoimmune disease history or systemic immunosuppression led to patient exclusion. Germline CDR1 reads MGHRA; CDR2 reads YSYEKL. Trimming took 5 bases from V and 5 from J; bases not matched to a gene: 8. CDR3 length: 14 amino acids. The sequence came from an adult with an advanced solid tumor such as melanoma, head and neck, liver or kidney cancer. The chain joins TRBV4-1 to TRBJ2-5, with 7 nucleotides matching TRBD1. The sample was CD4+ or CD8+ T cells sorted from blood, taken in a trial of the OX40 agonist ivuxolimab. DNA for the CDR3: TGCGCCAGCAGCTACGACAGGGCATCTGAGACCCAGTACTTC. Translating gives CASSYDRASETQYF.